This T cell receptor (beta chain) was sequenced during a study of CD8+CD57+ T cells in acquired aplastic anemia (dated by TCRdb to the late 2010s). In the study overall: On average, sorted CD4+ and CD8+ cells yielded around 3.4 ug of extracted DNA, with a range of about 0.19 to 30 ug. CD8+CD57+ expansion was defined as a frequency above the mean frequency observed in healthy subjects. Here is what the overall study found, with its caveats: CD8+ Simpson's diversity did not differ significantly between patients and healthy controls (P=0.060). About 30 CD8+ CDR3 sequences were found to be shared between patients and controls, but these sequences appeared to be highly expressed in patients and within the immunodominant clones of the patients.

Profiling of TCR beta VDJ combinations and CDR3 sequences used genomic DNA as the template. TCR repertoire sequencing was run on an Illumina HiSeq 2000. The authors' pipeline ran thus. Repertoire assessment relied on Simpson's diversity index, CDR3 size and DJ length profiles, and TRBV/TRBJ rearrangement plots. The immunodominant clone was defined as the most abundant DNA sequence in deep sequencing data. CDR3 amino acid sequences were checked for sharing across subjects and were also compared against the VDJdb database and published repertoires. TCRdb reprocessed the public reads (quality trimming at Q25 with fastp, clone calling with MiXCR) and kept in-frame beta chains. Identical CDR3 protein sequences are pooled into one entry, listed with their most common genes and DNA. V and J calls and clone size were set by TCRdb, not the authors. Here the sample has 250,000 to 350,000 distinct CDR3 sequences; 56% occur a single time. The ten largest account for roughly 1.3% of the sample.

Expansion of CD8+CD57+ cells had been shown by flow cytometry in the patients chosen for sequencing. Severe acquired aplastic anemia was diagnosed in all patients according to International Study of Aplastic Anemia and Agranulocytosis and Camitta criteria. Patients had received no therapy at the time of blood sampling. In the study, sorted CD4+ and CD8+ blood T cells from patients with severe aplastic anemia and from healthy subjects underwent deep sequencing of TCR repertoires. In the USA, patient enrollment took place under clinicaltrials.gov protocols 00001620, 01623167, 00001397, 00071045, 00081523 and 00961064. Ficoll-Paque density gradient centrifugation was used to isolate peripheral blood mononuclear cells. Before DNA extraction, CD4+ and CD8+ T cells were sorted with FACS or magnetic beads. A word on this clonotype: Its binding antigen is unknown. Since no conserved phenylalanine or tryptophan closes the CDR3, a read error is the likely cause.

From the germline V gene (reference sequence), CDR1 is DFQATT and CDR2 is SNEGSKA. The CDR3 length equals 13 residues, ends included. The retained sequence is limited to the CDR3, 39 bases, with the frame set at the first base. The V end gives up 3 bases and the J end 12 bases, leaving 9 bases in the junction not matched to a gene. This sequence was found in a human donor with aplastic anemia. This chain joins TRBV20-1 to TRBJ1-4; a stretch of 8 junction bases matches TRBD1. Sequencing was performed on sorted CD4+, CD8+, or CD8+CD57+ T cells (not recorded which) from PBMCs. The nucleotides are TGCAGTGCTAGCAGGACAGGGTTACCGGAACTGTTTTTG. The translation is CSASRTGLPELFL.